Below, 8 T cell receptor beta chains from the same sample are listed, as sequenced in a study of blood T cells in healthy people across ages. A second PCR of about 7 to 12 cycles used a sample-barcoded 5' primer and a J-beta primer mix. MiXCR was run by TCRdb on the 5' RACE reads, yielding one entry per CDR3 protein. Among around 1,500,000 distinct CDR3 sequences listed, about 30% were seen once. The source material was blood. The source of these receptors is a woman aged 25-40 years in good health.

This clonotype has at least ten counts. The CDR3 DNA reads TGCAGCGTTGAAAACAGCTACGAGCAGTACTTC. Its protein product is CSVENSYEQYF. The chain has TRBV29-1 and TRBJ2-7, with no clear D. The V and J ends lost 2 bases and 3 bases respectively, with 5 bases between them. Per germline, CDR1 SQVTM and CDR2 ANQGSEA. The CDR3 sequence is 11 residues long.

This clonotype was counted ten times or more. The junction departs from germline at one end; a sequencing error may be responsible. This chain uses TRBV7-2 with TRBJ2-5; 15 positions match TRBD2. Germline lookup yields CDR1 SGHTA and CDR2 FQGNSA. This CDR3 is 16 amino acids long. CDR3 coding DNA: TGCGCCAGCAGCCTGGGACTAGCGGGGGGACAAGAGACCCAGTACTTC. This gives the protein CASSLGLAGGQETQYF.

In this sample, this clonotype turned up many times. The chain carries TRBV20-1 and TRBJ2-7, with TRBD1 matching 9 bases. The CDR3 extends over 16 amino acids. V shed 1 base, J shed 3 bases, and the junction held 10 bases outside the gene matches. CDR1 and CDR2 from the germline V gene are DFQATT and SNEGSKA (reference sequence). The CDR3 spells CSARAIGQGRNYEQYF. The CDR3 DNA is TGCAGTGCTAGAGCGATAGGACAGGGGAGGAACTACGAGCAGTACTTC.

This clonotype was counted a few times. The chain joins TRBV28 to TRBJ2-7; TRBD1 aligns across 8 bases. The CDR3 is 14 amino acids. CDR1 MDHEN and CDR2 SYDVKM come from the germline V gene. J was trimmed by 1 base and V by 5 bases; bases with no gene match: 4. The CDR3 is CASSRQGKSYEQYF. CDR3 bases: TGTGCCAGCAGTAGACAGGGGAAATCCTACGAGCAGTACTTC.

V is TRBV7-2 and J is TRBJ2-7; D call uncertain. The V end was cut by 6 bases, the J end by 7 bases, with 13 bases between. This CDR3 spans 12 amino acids. The germline V gene has CDR1 SGHTA and CDR2 FQGNSA. The CDR3 DNA reads TGTGCCAGCAGTCTCTGGGCTCGGGAGCAGTACTTC. Translation gives CASSLWAREQYF.

This chain uses TRBV12-3 or TRBV12-4 with TRBJ1-5; D is unresolved. CDR3 size: 13 residues. The V end lost 7 bases, the J end lost 2 bases, and 9 bases lay between the germline ends. The CDR3 nucleotides are TGTGCCAGCATGAAGGGAGGCAATCAGCCCCAGCATTTT. Its translation is CASMKGGNQPQHF.

There are many counts of this clonotype. The rearrangement joins TRBV6-6 to TRBJ2-5; D remains unclear. V lost 0 bases and J 5 bases, leaving 10 bases between the germline ends. The CDR3 sequence is 14 residues long. The germline V gene encodes CDR1 MNHNY and CDR2 SVGAGI (reference sequence). The CDR3 protein is CASSYSTRAETQYF. As DNA, the CDR3 is TGTGCCAGCAGTTACTCGACCCGGGCGGAGACCCAGTACTTC.

The genes are TRBV7-2 and TRBJ2-3; the D gene could be TRBD1 or TRBD2 (6 bases each). The V end was cut by 5 bases, the J end by 6 bases, with 18 bases between. The CDR3 loop spans 15 amino acids. Germline CDR1 is SGHTA and CDR2 is FQGNSA. CDR3 amino acids: CASSPTTGGLDTQYF. CDR3 coding DNA: TGTGCCAGCAGCCCTACTACCGGGGGCTTGGATACGCAGTATTTT.